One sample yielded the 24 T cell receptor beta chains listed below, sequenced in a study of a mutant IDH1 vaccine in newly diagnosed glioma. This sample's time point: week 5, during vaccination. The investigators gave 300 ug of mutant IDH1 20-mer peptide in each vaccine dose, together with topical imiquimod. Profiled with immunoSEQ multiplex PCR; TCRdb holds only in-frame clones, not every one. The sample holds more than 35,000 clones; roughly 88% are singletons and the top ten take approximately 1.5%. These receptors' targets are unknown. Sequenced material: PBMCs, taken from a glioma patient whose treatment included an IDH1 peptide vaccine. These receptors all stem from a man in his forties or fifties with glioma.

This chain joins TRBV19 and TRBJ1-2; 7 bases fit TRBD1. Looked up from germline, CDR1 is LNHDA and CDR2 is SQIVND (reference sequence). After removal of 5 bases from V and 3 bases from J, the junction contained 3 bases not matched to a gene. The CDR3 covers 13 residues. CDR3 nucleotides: TGTGCCAGTAGTGGACAGGTTCACTATGGCTACACCTTC. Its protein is CASSGQVHYGYTF.

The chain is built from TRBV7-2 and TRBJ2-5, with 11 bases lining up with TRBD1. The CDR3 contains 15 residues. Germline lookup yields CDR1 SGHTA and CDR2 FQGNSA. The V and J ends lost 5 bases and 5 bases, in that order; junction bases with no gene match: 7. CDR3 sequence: CASSLGQGASETQYF. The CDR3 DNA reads TGTGCCAGCAGCCTCGGACAGGGGGCTAGTGAGACCCAGTACTTC.

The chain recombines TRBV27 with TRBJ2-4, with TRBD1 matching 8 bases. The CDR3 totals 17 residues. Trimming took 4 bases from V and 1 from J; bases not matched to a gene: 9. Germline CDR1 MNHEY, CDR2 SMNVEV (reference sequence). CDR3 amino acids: CASSSKTGEAAKNIQYF. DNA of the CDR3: TGTGCCAGCAGTTCGAAGACAGGGGAGGCGGCCAAAAACATTCAGTACTTC.

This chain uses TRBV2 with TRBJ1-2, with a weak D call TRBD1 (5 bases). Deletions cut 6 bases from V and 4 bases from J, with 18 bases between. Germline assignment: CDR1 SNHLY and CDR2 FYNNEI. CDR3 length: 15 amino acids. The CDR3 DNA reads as TGTGCCAGCAGACCCGGGACCGGAAGCGCCTATGGCTACACCTTC. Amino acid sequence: CASRPGTGSAYGYTF.

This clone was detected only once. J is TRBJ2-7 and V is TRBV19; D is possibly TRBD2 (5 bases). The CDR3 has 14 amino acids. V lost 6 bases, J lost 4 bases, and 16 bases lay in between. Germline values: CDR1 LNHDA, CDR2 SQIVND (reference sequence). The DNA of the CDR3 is TGTGCCAGTAGCGCGATGGACTGGGAGTACGAGCAGTACTTC. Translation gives CASSAMDWEYEQYF.

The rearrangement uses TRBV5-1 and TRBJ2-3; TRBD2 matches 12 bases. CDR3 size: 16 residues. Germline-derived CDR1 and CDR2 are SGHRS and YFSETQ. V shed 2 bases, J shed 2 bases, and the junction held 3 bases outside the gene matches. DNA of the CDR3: TGCGCCAGCAGCTTAGGACTAGCGGGACTCACAGATACGCAGTATTTT. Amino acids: CASSLGLAGLTDTQYF.

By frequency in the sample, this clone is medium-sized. The chain's CDR3 is CASSLGLAGSPSEQFF. The CDR3 DNA reads as TGCGCCAGCAGCTTAGGACTAGCGGGGAGCCCGAGTGAGCAGTTCTTC. The chain uses TRBV5-1 and TRBJ2-1; 12 positions agree with TRBD2. Germline-derived CDR1 and CDR2 are SGHRS and YFSETQ. The CDR3 spans 16 residues. J lost 9 bases, V lost 2 bases, and 9 bases had no gene match.

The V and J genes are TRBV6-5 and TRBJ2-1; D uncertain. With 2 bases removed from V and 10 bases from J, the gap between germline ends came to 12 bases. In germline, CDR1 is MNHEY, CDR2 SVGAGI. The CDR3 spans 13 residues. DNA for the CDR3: TGTGCCAGCAGTTACATTCCGACTGGAGAGCAGTTCTTC. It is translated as CASSYIPTGEQFF.

The DNA for the CDR3 is TGTGCCAGCAGGAAGGTATACCGGGACACCACTGAAGCTTTCTTT. It translates to CASRKVYRDTTEAFF. The chain joins TRBV5-4 to TRBJ1-1, with D possibly being TRBD1 (6 bases). Germline assignment: CDR1 SGHNT and CDR2 YYREEE (reference sequence). The CDR3 spans 15 residues. The V gene lost 5 bases and the J gene lost 4 bases, with 18 bases spanning the gap.

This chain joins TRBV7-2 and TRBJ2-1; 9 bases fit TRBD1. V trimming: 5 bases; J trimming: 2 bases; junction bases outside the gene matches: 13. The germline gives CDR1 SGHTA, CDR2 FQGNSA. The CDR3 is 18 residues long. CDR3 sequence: CASSIGMGGTGTYNEQFF. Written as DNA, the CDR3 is TGTGCCAGCAGCATCGGGATGGGCGGGACAGGGACCTACAATGAGCAGTTCTTC.

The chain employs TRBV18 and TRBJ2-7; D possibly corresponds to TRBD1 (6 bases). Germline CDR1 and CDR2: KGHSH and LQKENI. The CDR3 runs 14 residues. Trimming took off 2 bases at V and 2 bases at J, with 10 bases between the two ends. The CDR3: CASSPDKGAYEQYF. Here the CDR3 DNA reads TGTGCCAGCTCACCAGATAAGGGGGCCTACGAGCAGTACTTC.

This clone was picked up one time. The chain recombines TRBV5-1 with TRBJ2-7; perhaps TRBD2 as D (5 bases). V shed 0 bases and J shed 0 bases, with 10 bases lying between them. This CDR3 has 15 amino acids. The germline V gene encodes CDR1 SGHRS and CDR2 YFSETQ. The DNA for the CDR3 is TGCGCCAGCAGCTTGGGTATCGACTACTCCTACGAGCAGTACTTC. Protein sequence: CASSLGIDYSYEQYF.

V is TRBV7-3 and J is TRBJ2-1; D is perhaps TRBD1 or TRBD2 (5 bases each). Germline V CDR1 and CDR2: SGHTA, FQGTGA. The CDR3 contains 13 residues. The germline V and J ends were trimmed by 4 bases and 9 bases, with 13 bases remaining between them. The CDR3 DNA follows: TGTGCCAGCAGCTCCGGGGCTGGGGTTGAGCAGTTCTTC. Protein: CASSSGAGVEQFF.

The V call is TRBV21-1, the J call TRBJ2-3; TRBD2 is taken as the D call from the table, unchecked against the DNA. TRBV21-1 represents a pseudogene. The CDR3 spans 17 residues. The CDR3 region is CASSNIEPARGTDTQYF. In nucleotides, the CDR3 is TGTGCCAGCAGCAACATCGAGCCCGCTCGGGGGACAGATACGCAGTATTTT.

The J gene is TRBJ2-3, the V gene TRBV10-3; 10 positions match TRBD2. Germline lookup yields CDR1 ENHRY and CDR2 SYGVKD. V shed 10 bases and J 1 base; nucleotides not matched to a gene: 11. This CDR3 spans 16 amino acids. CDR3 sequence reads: CATRETGTSGTDTQYF. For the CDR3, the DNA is TGTGCCACCAGAGAGACCGGGACTAGCGGCACAGATACGCAGTATTTT.

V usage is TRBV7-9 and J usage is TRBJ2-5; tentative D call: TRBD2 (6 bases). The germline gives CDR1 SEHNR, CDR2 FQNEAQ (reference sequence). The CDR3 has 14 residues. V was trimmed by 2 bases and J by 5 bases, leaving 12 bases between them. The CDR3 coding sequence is TGTGCCAGCAGCTTATCACTAGCAAGGGAGACCCAGTACTTC. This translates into CASSLSLARETQYF.

CDR3 DNA: TGTGCCAGCAGCGGGGACTCCAATGAGCAGTTCTTC. This encodes CASSGDSNEQFF. The chain recombines TRBV7-9 with TRBJ2-1, with D perhaps matching TRBD2 (6 bases). Germline values: CDR1 SEHNR, CDR2 FQNEAQ (reference sequence). Trimming removed 5 bases from V and 6 bases from J, with 8 bases in between. The CDR3 is 12 amino acids.

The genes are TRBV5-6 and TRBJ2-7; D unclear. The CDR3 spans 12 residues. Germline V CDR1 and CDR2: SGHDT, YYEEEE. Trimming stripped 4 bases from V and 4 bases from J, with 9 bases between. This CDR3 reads CASSRWNYEQYF. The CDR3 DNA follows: TGTGCCAGCAGCCGGTGGAATTACGAGCAGTACTTC.

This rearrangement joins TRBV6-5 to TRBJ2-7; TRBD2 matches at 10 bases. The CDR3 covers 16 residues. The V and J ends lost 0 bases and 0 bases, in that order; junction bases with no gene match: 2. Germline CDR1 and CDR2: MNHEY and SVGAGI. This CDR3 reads CASSYSSGGDSYEQYF. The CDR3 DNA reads TGTGCCAGCAGTTACTCGAGCGGGGGGGACTCCTACGAGCAGTACTTC.

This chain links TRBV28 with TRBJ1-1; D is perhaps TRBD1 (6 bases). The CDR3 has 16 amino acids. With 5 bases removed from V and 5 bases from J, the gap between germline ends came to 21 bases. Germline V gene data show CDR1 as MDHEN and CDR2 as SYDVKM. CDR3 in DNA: TGTGCCAGCAGTAGGCGCGAGGTGGGGGCAAGGACTGAAGCTTTCTTT. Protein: CASSRREVGARTEAFF.

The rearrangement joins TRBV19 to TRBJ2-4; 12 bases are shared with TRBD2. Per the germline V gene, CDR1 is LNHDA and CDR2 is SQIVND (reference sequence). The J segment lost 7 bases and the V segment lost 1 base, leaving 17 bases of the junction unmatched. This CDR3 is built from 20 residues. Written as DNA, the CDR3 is TGTGCCAGTAGTATAGTTTCCCCGAACCTAGCGGGAGGGAGGCGGAACATTCAGTACTTC. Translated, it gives CASSIVSPNLAGGRRNIQYF.

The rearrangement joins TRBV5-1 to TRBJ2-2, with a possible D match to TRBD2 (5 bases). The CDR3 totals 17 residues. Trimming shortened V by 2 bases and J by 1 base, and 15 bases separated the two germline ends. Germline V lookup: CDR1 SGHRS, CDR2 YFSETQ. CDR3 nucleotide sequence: TGCGCCAGCAGCTTATTACCGGGATCCCGGAACACCGGGGAGCTGTTTTTT. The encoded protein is CASSLLPGSRNTGELFF.

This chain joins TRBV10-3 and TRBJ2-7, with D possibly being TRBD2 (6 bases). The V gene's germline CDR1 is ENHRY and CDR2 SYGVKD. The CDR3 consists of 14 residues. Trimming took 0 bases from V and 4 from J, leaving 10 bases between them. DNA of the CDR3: TGTGCCATCAGTGAGTCACCGGAGGGTTACGAGCAGTACTTC. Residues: CAISESPEGYEQYF.

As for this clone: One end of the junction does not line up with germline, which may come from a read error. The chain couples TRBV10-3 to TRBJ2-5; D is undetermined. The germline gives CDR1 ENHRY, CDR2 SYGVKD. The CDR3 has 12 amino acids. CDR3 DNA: TGTGCGATCAGCCAGTACCAAGAGACCCAGTACTTC. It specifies CAISQYQETQYF.